One TCR beta chain is described in this entry. Its antigen is unidentified. From germline, CDR1 is MNHEY and CDR2 SMNVEV (reference sequence). The CDR3 length is 13 residues. Trimming took off 5 bases at V and 7 bases at J, with 14 bases between the two ends. The sample belongs to a study of Ad26.COV2.S vaccination and SARS-CoV-2 variants. Study information: The donor was enrolled in the Ad26.COV2.S arm of the COV1001 trial. Study outcomes and limitations: Breadth measured for non-spike TCRs was similar across vaccine and placebo recipients. Quantification of TCR breadth and depth may have yielded underestimates of total T cell responses.

Documented treatment: some 20 received Ad26.COV2.S at low or high dose, single or two shots; 5 received placebo; per-sample allocation not given. Collection of the samples took place on day 63 after the first injection of vaccine or placebo. Data came from immunoSEQ multiplex PCR; TCRdb stores just in-frame clones and leaves some out. The top ten clones hold approximately 3.7% of a sample with 300,000 to 500,000 clones, approximately 86% of them seen once. The specimen comprised peripheral blood, sampled in a trial of Ad26.COV2.S vaccine versus placebo. J is TRBJ1-1 and V is TRBV27; a possible D gene is TRBD1 (5 bases). The TCR originated in a person aged 18 to 65 who received the Ad26.COV2.S COVID-19 vaccine or a placebo. CDR3 in amino acids: CASSARDGDEAFF. In DNA form, the CDR3 reads TGTGCCAGCAGTGCCAGGGACGGTGATGAAGCTTTCTTT.